This T cell receptor beta chain was profiled in a study of shared clonotypes between healthy human individuals. Sequencing used immunoSEQ multiplex PCR; TCRdb keeps in-frame clones, though not all of them. The repertoire includes about 1.5 million clones, 95% to 99% of them detected once, and roughly 0.45% sits in the top ten. The CDR3 has 13 residues. Germline values: CDR1 LNHDA, CDR2 SQIVND (reference sequence). V was shortened by 3 bases and J by 5 bases, with 8 bases between the two germline ends. This clone was seen more than once but under ten times. This chain uses TRBV19 with TRBJ1-5; D ambiguous. What was sequenced was naive CD4+ T cells sorted from blood. Subset described: CD45RA+ positively selected. The receptor was isolated from a man aged 30 to 39 in good health. CDR3 DNA: TGTGCCAGTAGTATGTTGGTGGATCAGCCCCAGCATTTT. Encoded protein: CASSMLVDQPQHF.